This entry describes one T cell receptor (beta chain). Its matching antigen is unknown. Different DNA sequences within this sample yield the same CDR3. This entry comes from a study of shared clonotypes between healthy human individuals. Study observations and caveats: Relative to clonotypes present in all four donors, those not shared had lower generation probabilities. Donor scarcity curtailed the genetic and exposure-history diversity represented herein. Generally, estimated richness proved larger in naive subsets than it did in memory subsets.

The CDR3 runs to 14 residues. Trimming removed 3 bases at V and 3 bases at J, with 9 bases between. CDR1 and CDR2 (germline): LNHDA, SQIVND (reference sequence). Terminally differentiated effector memory CD45RA+ cells were left out of the naive CD8 fraction, which was CD45RO-negative and positively selected for CCR7. Produced via immunoSEQ multiplex PCR; TCRdb's table is partial and in-frame only. The sample has roughly 2.1 million clones, just over 90% seen once. The chain carries TRBV19 and TRBJ2-1; D possibly corresponds to TRBD1 (5 bases). Sequencing used naive CD8+ T cells from PBMCs. This receptor was identified in a man between 18 and 29 years old in good health. Some clones in this sample may be carry-over from other donors' samples. The CDR3 spells CASSIGQGYNEQFF. DNA of the CDR3: TGTGCCAGTAGTATCGGGCAGGGCTACAATGAGCAGTTCTTC.